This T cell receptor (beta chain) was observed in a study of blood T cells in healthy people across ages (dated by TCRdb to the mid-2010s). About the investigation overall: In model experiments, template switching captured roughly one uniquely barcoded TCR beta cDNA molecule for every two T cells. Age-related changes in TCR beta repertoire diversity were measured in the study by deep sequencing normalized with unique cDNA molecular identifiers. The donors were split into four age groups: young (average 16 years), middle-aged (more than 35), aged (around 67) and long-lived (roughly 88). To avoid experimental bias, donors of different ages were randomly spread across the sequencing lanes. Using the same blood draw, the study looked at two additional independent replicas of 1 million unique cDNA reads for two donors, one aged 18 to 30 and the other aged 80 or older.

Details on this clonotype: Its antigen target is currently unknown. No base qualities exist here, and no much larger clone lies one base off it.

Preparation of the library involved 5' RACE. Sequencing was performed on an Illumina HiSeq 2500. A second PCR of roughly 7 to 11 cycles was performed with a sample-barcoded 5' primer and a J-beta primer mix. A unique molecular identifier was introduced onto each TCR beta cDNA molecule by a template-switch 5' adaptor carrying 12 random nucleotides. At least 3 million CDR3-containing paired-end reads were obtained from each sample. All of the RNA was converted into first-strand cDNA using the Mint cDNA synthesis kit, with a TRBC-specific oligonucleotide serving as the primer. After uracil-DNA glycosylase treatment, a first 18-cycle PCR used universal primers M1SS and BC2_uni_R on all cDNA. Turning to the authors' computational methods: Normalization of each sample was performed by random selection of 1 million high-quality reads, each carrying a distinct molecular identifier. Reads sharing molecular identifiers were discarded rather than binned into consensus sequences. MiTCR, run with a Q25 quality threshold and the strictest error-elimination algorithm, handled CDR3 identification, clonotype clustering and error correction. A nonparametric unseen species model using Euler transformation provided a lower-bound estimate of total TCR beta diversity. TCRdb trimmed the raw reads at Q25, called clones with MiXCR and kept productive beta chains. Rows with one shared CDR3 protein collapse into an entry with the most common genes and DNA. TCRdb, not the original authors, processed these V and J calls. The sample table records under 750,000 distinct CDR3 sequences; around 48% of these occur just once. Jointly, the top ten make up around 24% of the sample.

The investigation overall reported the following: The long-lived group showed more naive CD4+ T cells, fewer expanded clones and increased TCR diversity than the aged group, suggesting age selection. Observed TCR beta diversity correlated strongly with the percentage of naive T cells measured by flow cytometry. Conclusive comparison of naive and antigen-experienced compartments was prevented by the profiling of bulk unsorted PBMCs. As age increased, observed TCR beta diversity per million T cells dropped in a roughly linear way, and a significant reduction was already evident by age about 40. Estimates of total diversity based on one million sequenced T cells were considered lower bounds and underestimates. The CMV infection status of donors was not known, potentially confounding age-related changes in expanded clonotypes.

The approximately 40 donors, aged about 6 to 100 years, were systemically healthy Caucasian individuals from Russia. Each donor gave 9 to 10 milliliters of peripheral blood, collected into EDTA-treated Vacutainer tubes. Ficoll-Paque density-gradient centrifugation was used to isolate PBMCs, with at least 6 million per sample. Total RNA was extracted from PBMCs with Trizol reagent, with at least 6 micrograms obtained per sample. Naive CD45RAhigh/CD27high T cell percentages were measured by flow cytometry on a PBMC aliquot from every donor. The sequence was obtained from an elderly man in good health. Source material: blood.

The sequenced DNA is TGTGCCACCAGCTCACGCGATTATAGCAATCAGCCCCAGCATTTT. Its translation is CATSSRDYSNQPQHF. Recombination connected TRBV15 to TRBJ1-5, with the D gene too uncertain to name. CDR1 is given as LNHNV and CDR2 as YYDKDF, both from the germline V gene (reference sequence). The germline ends are 11 bases apart after V is trimmed by 5 bases and J by 0 bases. The CDR3 measures 15 amino acids from cysteine to phenylalanine. Just the 45-base CDR3 DNA is kept, in frame starting at base 1.